Each of the 30 T cell receptor beta chains below was sequenced from the same sample in a study of blood T cell repertoires in COVID-19. TCRdb's table, derived via immunoSEQ multiplex PCR, lists solely in-frame clones and lacks some. This sample has 400,000 to 500,000 clones, with about 88% found just once. Sequencing used PBMCs or T cells enriched from blood (not recorded which). These receptors all come from a woman aged 18 to 35 who had been exposed to COVID-19.

The rearrangement links TRBV11-3 to TRBJ2-6; D may be TRBD1 (5 bases). V shed 2 bases and J shed 0 bases, with 14 bases lying between them. Germline V gives CDR1 SGHNT, CDR2 YENEEA. This CDR3 has 18 residues. The CDR3 protein is CASSLCIREPSGANVLTF. DNA of the CDR3: TGTGCCAGCAGCTTATGTATCAGGGAACCCTCTGGGGCCAACGTCCTGACTTTC.

This clone was found once. The chain links TRBV2 to TRBJ2-1, with 11 bases matching TRBD1. This CDR3 region has 15 residues. From germline, CDR1 is SNHLY and CDR2 FYNNEI. The trim removed 4 bases at V and 3 bases at J, leaving 2 bases unmatched. CDR3 residues: CASSGGTGGYNEQFF. In nucleotides, the CDR3 is TGTGCCAGCAGTGGGGGGACAGGGGGCTACAATGAGCAGTTCTTC.

CDR3 loop: CASRGTIRSDTQYF. In nucleotides, the CDR3 is TGCGCCAGCAGAGGGACTATCCGATCGGATACGCAGTATTTT. This chain joins TRBV10-1 and TRBJ2-3; 7 nucleotides line up with TRBD2. Germline CDR1 is WNHNN and CDR2 is SYGVQD (reference sequence). This CDR3 has 14 amino acids. Trimming at V came to 6 bases and at J to 6 bases, leaving 9 bases not matched to a gene.

J is TRBJ1-1 and V is TRBV4-1; 7 bases are a match to TRBD1. The V gene end was trimmed by 4 bases and the J gene end by 10 bases; junction bases not matched to a gene: 9. Germline CDR1 and CDR2: MGHRA and YSYEKL. CDR3 length equals 13 residues. DNA of the CDR3: TGCGCCAGCAGCCTCAACCGGGACAGTAGAGCTTTCTTT. This translates into CASSLNRDSRAFF.

Here the CDR3 reads CSVDLGQNTEAFF. The CDR3 DNA follows: TGCAGCGTTGATCTGGGACAGAACACTGAAGCTTTCTTT. The chain employs TRBV29-1 and TRBJ1-1; possible D gene TRBD1, 6 bases. Trimming pared 3 bases from V and 1 base from J, leaving 9 bases between. The germline V gene encodes CDR1 SQVTM and CDR2 ANQGSEA. This CDR3 is 13 amino acids long.

The V call is TRBV2, the J call TRBJ2-7; a weak D match, TRBD1 (6 bases). The germline gives CDR1 SNHLY, CDR2 FYNNEI. Trimming removed 8 bases from V and 3 bases from J, with 11 bases in between. This CDR3 comprises 12 residues. CDR3 nucleotide sequence: TGTGCCAGCGAAGAGGACAGCTACGAGCAGTACTTC. This sequence encodes CASEEDSYEQYF.

This clone was recorded once. V usage is TRBV19 and J usage is TRBJ2-1; no clear D gene. Germline V gives CDR1 LNHDA, CDR2 SQIVND (reference sequence). CDR3 length equals 12 residues. Trimming removed 4 bases at V and 7 bases at J, with 8 bases between. As DNA, the CDR3 is TGTGCCAGTAGTAGTCAGGTAAATGAGCAGTTCTTC. Translation gives CASSSQVNEQFF.

The chain has TRBV3-1 (or the pseudogene TRBV3-2) and TRBJ2-3, with 11 bases that match TRBD2. There are 16 residues in the CDR3. Trimming took 3 bases from V and 5 from J; bases not matched to a gene: 7. Germline CDR1 LGHDT, CDR2 YNNKEL (reference sequence). The CDR3 spells CASSQATSGGRDTQYF. CDR3 nucleotides: TGTGCCAGCAGCCAGGCTACTAGCGGGGGTAGAGATACGCAGTATTTT.

This rearrangement joins TRBV29-1 to TRBJ2-3, with TRBD2 matching 8 bases. Germline values: CDR1 SQVTM, CDR2 ANQGSEA. V was pared by 4 bases and J by 4 bases, with 4 bases of the junction left unmatched. The CDR3 is 13 residues long. CDR3 sequence reads: CSVVAGGPDTQYF. In DNA form, the CDR3 reads TGCAGCGTTGTTGCGGGAGGCCCAGATACGCAGTATTTT.

The sample holds a few counts of this clone. The CDR3 sequence is CASSRLYSGRNTIYF. CDR3 coding DNA: TGTGCCAGCAGCCGTCTTTATTCGGGTCGAAACACCATATATTTT. The genes are TRBV7-4 and TRBJ1-3; D gene uncertain. CDR1 is SGHVT, CDR2 SQSDAQ, per germline. V lost 5 bases to trimming and J lost 5 bases, with 16 bases between them. CDR3 length: 15 amino acids.

The chain links TRBV12-3 or TRBV12-4 to TRBJ1-1; D is perhaps TRBD1 (6 bases). CDR3 length: 12 amino acids. Trimming stripped 6 bases from V and 11 bases from J, with 16 bases between. The CDR3 DNA reads as TGTGCCAGCAGCCGACAGGATCTGAGGGCTTTCTTT. This gives the protein CASSRQDLRAFF.

The V call is TRBV4-3, the J call TRBJ1-5, with D unresolved. The V end was cut by 1 base, the J end by 4 bases, with 17 bases between. The V gene's germline CDR1 is LGHNA and CDR2 YSLEER. The CDR3 length is 17 residues. The CDR3 sequence is CASSQVRDSYVNQPQHF. DNA of the CDR3: TGCGCCAGCAGCCAAGTGCGTGACTCGTACGTTAATCAGCCCCAGCATTTT.

This chain joins TRBV7-3 and TRBJ2-3; 11 nucleotides match TRBD2. Trimming removed 5 bases from V and 6 bases from J; junction bases left unmatched: 13. Germline V gives CDR1 SGHTA, CDR2 FQGTGA. The CDR3 consists of 17 residues. In DNA form, the CDR3 reads TGTGCCAGCAGCCCGACTAGCGGGGCCTCGGGCTTTGATACGCAGTATTTT. Translated, it gives CASSPTSGASGFDTQYF.

The chain links TRBV2 to TRBJ2-7; 8 nucleotides line up with TRBD1. The CDR3 contains 15 residues. J gave up 5 bases and V 5 bases, and 11 bases lay outside the gene matches. Germline-derived CDR1 and CDR2 are SNHLY and FYNNEI. For the CDR3, the DNA is TGTGCCAGCAGTCTTTCTCCCGGACAGGGCCACGAGCAGTACTTC. As protein: CASSLSPGQGHEQYF. The whole variable domain, remainder taken from reference TRBV2 and TRBJ2-7, is EPEVTQTPSHQVTQMGQEVILRCVPISNHLYFYWYRQILGQKVEFLVSFYNNEISEKSEIFDDQFSVERPDGSNFTLKIRSTKLEDSAMYFCASSLSPGQGHEQYFGPGTRLTVT.

The chain uses TRBV7-9 and TRBJ2-7; D may be TRBD1 (5 bases). The CDR3 is 15 residues long. V shed 0 bases and J shed 6 bases, with 15 bases lying between them. The V gene's germline CDR1 is SEHNR and CDR2 FQNEAQ (reference sequence). CDR3 in DNA: TGTGCCAGCAGCTTAGCCATGGGGCAGGTCTTCGAGCAGTACTTC. It is translated as CASSLAMGQVFEQYF.

The chain is built from TRBV19 and TRBJ2-5, with TRBD2 identical over 15 bases. The CDR3 contains 16 residues. The V gene end was trimmed by 8 bases and the J gene end by 2 bases; junction bases not matched to a gene: 6. Germline V gives CDR1 LNHDA, CDR2 SQIVND (reference sequence). The CDR3 DNA reads as TGTGCCAGTCGCGGACTAGCGGGAGGGAGTCAAGAGACCCAGTACTTC. The encoded protein is CASRGLAGGSQETQYF.

This chain joins TRBV10-1 and TRBJ2-7; D possibly corresponds to TRBD2 (5 bases). CDR1 is WNHNN and CDR2 is SYGVQD in the germline V gene (reference sequence). V was shortened by 5 bases and J by 0 bases, with 8 bases between the two germline ends. This CDR3 comprises 13 residues. CDR3 in DNA: TGCGCCAGCAGTCGAGGGAGCTCCTACGAGCAGTACTTC. Its translation is CASSRGSSYEQYF.

The chain uses TRBV2 and TRBJ2-3; D perhaps matches TRBD2 (5 bases). Per germline, CDR1 SNHLY and CDR2 FYNNEI. The CDR3 totals 15 residues. V was clipped by 1 base and J by 0 bases, with 8 bases between them. CDR3 loop: CASSEEDSSTDTQYF. The CDR3 DNA reads as TGTGCCAGCAGTGAAGAGGACTCTAGCACAGATACGCAGTATTTT.

This sequence joins TRBV5-8 and TRBJ2-5; 14 bases line up with TRBD2. The CDR3 runs 17 residues. With 6 bases clipped from V and 4 bases from J, the junction kept 11 bases outside the gene matches. Per germline, CDR1 SGHTS and CDR2 YDEGEE. This chain's CDR3 is CASTHGGTSGSAETQYF. The CDR3 bases are TGTGCCAGCACCCATGGTGGGACTAGCGGGAGTGCAGAGACCCAGTACTTC.

The gene calls are TRBV7-9 and TRBJ1-5, with D possibly matching TRBD1 (5 bases). Trimming removed 4 bases from V and 8 bases from J, with 12 bases in between. This CDR3 has 13 amino acids. Germline CDR1 reads SEHNR; CDR2 reads FQNEAQ (reference sequence). The CDR3 protein is CASSSGRGEPQHF. CDR3 in DNA: TGTGCCAGCAGCTCCGGGAGGGGTGAGCCCCAGCATTTT.

V usage is TRBV6-5 and J usage is TRBJ1-4; tentative D call: TRBD1 (5 bases). This CDR3 spans 15 amino acids. The V gene lost 0 bases and the J gene lost 8 bases, with 13 bases spanning the gap. Germline CDR1 reads MNHEY; CDR2 reads SVGAGI. CDR3 bases: TGTGCCAGCAGTTACTCGAGCCAGGGAGGCGAAAAACTGTTTTTT. It encodes CASSYSSQGGEKLFF.

The chain is built from TRBV16 and TRBJ1-1, with 7 bases fitting TRBD1. V trimming: 2 bases; J trimming: 0 bases; junction bases outside the gene matches: 6. The germline gives CDR1 KGHSY, CDR2 FQNENV. The CDR3 runs to 16 residues. CDR3 region: CASSQTGTALNTEAFF. In DNA, the CDR3 is TGTGCCAGCAGCCAAACAGGGACAGCCCTGAACACTGAAGCTTTCTTT.

The V call is TRBV29-1, the J call TRBJ2-2; 11 bases match TRBD1. The CDR3 has 14 residues. After removal of 5 bases from V and 6 bases from J, the junction contained 5 bases not matched to a gene. CDR1 and CDR2 from the germline V gene are SQVTM and ANQGSEA. The CDR3 spells CSVPSDRGPGELFF. The CDR3 DNA reads TGCAGCGTTCCGTCGGACAGGGGGCCCGGGGAGCTGTTTTTT.

The rearrangement joins TRBV12-3 or TRBV12-4 to TRBJ2-7; D gene ambiguous. The CDR3 consists of 13 residues. Trimming took 5 bases from V and 4 from J, leaving 12 bases between them. The DNA for the CDR3 is TGTGCCAGCAGTCTACTGCCCGAGTACGAGCAGTACTTC. Protein sequence: CASSLLPEYEQYF.

The chain employs TRBV4-1 and TRBJ2-1, with 8 bases matching TRBD2. Unmatched junction bases numbered 16, after V lost 3 bases and J lost 9 bases. The CDR3 is made up of 17 amino acids. From germline, CDR1 is MGHRA and CDR2 YSYEKL. The CDR3 DNA reads TGCGCCAGCAGCCAGCCGGGGGGGGACGCCTTATTCGGTGAGCAGTTCTTC. Its translation: CASSQPGGDALFGEQFF.

In this sample, this clone turned up once. The gene calls are TRBV3-1 (or the pseudogene TRBV3-2) and TRBJ2-5; maybe TRBD2 (5 bases). This CDR3 has 13 residues. The ends were cut back, 7 bases at V and 5 bases at J, with 14 bases in the middle. Per germline, CDR1 LGHDT and CDR2 YNNKEL (reference sequence). The CDR3 DNA follows: TGTGCCAGCACCCCGACGAGGGTGGAGACCCAGTACTTC. Translated, it gives CASTPTRVETQYF.

The rearrangement links TRBV27 to TRBJ2-3, with D perhaps TRBD1 (6 bases). V lost 5 bases, J lost 4 bases, and 10 bases lay in between. The germline V gene has CDR1 MNHEY and CDR2 SMNVEV (reference sequence). This CDR3 is 13 amino acids long. The CDR3 loop reads CASSTGTADTQYF. The CDR3 DNA is TGTGCCAGCAGTACAGGGACCGCAGATACGCAGTATTTT.

The chain couples TRBV4-3 to TRBJ1-2, with 10 positions matching TRBD1. CDR3 size: 16 residues. Trimming removed 0 bases from V and 8 bases from J; junction bases left unmatched: 9. The V gene's germline CDR1 is LGHNA and CDR2 YSLEER. CDR3 region: CASSQESPGTGVGYTF. As DNA, the CDR3 is TGCGCCAGCAGCCAAGAGTCCCCCGGGACAGGGGTCGGCTACACCTTC.

The CDR3 bases are TGCAGTGCTAGTATTCAGAATTATGGCTACACCTTC. The encoded protein is CSASIQNYGYTF. This chain uses TRBV20-1 with TRBJ1-2; no firm D call. The V gene's germline CDR1 is DFQATT and CDR2 SNEGSKA (reference sequence). Trimming took 3 bases from V and 5 from J, leaving 10 bases between them. The CDR3 is 12 amino acids.

J is TRBJ1-4 and V is TRBV18; no clear D gene. The ends were cut back, 3 bases at V and 0 bases at J, with 17 bases in the middle. CDR3 size: 18 residues. Germline V gene data show CDR1 as KGHSH and CDR2 as LQKENI. CDR3 sequence (DNA): TGTGCCAGCTCACCCCGGGGATTTCGGGGAGCAACTAATGAAAAACTGTTTTTT. It is translated as CASSPRGFRGATNEKLFF.